The TCR beta chain described here comes from a study of molecular identifiers for immune sequencing clone quantification. General observations from the study: Clones that exceeded 20 RNA copies held over 98% of effector molecules, yet under 1% in naive cells.

The CDR3 has 15 amino acids. With 4 bases clipped from V and 4 bases from J, the junction kept 7 bases outside the gene matches. Germline V CDR1 and CDR2: DFQATT, SNEGSKA (reference sequence). Only a few counts were recorded for this clonotype. Its specificity is unknown. A single record per CDR3 protein comes from TCRdb applying MiXCR to the PCR reads. Found here are about half a million distinct CDR3 sequences, roughly 23% of them singletons; the top ten hold about 0.8%. Naive CD8 T cells were sorted as CD8+CD4-CCR7+CD45RA+. This clonotype was obtained from a human donor in good health. Some libraries in this study had Jurkat cell RNA spiked in. This chain connects TRBV20-1 to TRBJ2-1; TRBD2 matches at 10 bases. Sequencing was carried out using naive CD8+ T cells from blood, with Jurkat cell RNA spiked in. The subset is: FACS-sorted CD8+CD4-CCR7+CD45RA+ naive T cells. The CDR3 here is CSAIPGTSAYNEQFF. CDR3 nucleotides: TGCAGTGCTATTCCCGGGACTAGCGCTTACAATGAGCAGTTCTTC.